The next 2 T cell receptor beta chains were all read from a single sample in a study of post-analysis software for immune sequencing data. Study-wide results and limits: Patients used a few TRBV segments, including TRBV5-6, TRBV5-1 and TRBV20-1, more often than controls.

Incorporated into the TCR beta cDNA libraries were unique molecular identifiers, which served to reduce PCR and sequencing biases. MiXCR was run by TCRdb on the PCR reads, yielding one entry per CDR3 protein. Of about 680,000 distinct CDR3 sequences in the sample, more than 50% were seen once. Antigens of these TCRs are unknown. Material for sequencing was blood. The receptors derive from a girl between 2 and 10 years old with multiple sclerosis.

In its sample, this clonotype was seen a few times. The chain has TRBV28 and TRBJ1-2; D is perhaps TRBD1 (5 bases). With 3 bases removed from V and 4 bases from J, the gap between germline ends came to 18 bases. The germline gives CDR1 MDHEN, CDR2 SYDVKM. The CDR3 has 16 residues. CDR3 coding DNA: TGTGCCAGCAGTTTTTCACAGGTCCTCTCCACCTATGGCTACACCTTC. Translated, it gives CASSFSQVLSTYGYTF.

The V gene is TRBV29-1, the J gene TRBJ1-1; D unclear. Per germline, CDR1 SQVTM and CDR2 ANQGSEA. The ends were cut back, 3 bases at V and 1 base at J, with 9 bases in the middle. CDR3 length: 13 residues. CDR3 loop: CSVDRDTNTEAFF. The CDR3 coding sequence is TGCAGCGTTGATAGGGATACGAACACTGAAGCTTTCTTT.